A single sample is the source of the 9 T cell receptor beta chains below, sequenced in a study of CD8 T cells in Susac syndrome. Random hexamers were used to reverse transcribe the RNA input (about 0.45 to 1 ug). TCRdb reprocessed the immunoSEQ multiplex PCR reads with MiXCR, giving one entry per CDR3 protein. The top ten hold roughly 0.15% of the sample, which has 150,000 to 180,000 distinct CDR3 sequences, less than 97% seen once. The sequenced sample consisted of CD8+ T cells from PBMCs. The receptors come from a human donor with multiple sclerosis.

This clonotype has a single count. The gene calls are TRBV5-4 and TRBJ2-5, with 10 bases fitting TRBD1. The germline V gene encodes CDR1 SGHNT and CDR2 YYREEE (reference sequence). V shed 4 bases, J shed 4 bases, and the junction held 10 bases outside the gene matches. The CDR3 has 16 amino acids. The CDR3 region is CASSQWGGTGAETQYF. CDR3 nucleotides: TGTGCCAGCAGCCAATGGGGGGGGACAGGGGCAGAGACCCAGTACTTC.

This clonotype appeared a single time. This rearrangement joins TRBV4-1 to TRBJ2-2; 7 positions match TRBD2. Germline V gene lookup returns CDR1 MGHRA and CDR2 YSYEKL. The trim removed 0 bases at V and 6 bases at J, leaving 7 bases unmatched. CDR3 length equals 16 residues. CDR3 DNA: TGCGCCAGCAGCCAAGAGGCCGGTCTAGCGGCCGGGGAGCTGTTTTTT. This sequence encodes CASSQEAGLAAGELFF.

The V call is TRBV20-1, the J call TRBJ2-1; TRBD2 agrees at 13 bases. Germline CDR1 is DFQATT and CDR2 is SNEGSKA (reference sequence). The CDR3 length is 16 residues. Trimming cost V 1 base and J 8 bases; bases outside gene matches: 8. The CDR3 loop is CSARAVPGLAGDEQFF. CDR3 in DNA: TGCAGTGCTAGAGCTGTACCCGGACTAGCGGGGGATGAGCAGTTCTTC.

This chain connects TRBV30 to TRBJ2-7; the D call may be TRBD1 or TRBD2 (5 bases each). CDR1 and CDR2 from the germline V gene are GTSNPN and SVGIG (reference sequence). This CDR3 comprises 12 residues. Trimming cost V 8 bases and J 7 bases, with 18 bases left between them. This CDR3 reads CAAHLGDPEQYF. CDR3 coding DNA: TGTGCCGCCCATTTGGGGGATCCAGAGCAGTACTTC.

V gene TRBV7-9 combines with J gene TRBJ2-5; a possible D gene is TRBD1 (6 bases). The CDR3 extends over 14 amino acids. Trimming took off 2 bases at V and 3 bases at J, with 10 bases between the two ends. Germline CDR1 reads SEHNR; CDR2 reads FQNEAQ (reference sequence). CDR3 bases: TGTGCCAGCAGCTTATGGGGGCAGAAAGAGACCCAGTACTTC. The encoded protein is CASSLWGQKETQYF.

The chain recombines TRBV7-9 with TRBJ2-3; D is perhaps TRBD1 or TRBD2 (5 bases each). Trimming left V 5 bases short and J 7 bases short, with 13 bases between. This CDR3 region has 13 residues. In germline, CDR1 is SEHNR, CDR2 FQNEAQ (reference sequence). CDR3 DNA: TGTGCCAGCAGCGGGACGGGTTGGAATACGCAGTATTTT. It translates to CASSGTGWNTQYF.

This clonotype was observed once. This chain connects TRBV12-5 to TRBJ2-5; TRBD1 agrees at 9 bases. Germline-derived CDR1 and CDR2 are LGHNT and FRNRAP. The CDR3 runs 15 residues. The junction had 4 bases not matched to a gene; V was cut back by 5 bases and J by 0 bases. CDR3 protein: CASGLTGGNQETQYF. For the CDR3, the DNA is TGTGCTAGTGGTCTGACAGGGGGAAACCAAGAGACCCAGTACTTC.

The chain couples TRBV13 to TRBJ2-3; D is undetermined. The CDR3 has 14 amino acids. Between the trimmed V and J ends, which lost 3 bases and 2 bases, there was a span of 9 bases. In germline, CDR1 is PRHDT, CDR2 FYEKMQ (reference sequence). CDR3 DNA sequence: TGTGCCAGCAGCTTTCCGACTGACACAGATACGCAGTATTTT. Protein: CASSFPTDTDTQYF.

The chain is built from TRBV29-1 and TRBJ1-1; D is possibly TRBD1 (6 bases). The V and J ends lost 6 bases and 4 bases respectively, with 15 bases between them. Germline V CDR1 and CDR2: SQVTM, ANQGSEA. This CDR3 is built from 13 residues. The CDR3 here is CSVPLTGSTEAFF. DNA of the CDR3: TGCAGCGTCCCCCTGACAGGCAGCACTGAAGCTTTCTTT.